Listed here are 7 T cell receptor beta chains from one sample, sequenced in a study of radiotherapy plus CTLA-4 blockade in lung cancer. Using immunoSEQ multiplex PCR, the repertoire was profiled, and TCRdb retains in-frame clones only, with some absent. The sample has more than 80,000 clones; approximately 87% are singletons. The specimen comprised peripheral blood, sampled from a patient treated with radiotherapy plus ipilimumab. These receptors were collected from a human donor with non-small cell lung cancer that progressed on radiotherapy plus ipilimumab. Some clones in this sample may be carry-over from other donors' samples.

This chain joins TRBV7-2 and TRBJ2-7, with TRBD2 matching 7 bases. The CDR3 spans 14 residues. The germline gives CDR1 SGHTA, CDR2 FQGNSA. V lost 2 bases, J lost 0 bases, and 1 base stayed unmatched. The CDR3 DNA sequence: TGTGCCAGCAGCTTACAGCGGGACTCCTACGAGCAGTACTTC. It codes for CASSLQRDSYEQYF. Complete variable domain (other parts from reference TRBV7-2 and TRBJ2-7): GAGVSQSPSNKVTEKGKDVELRCDPISGHTALYWYRQSLGQGLEFLIYFQGNSAPDKSGLPSDRFSAERTGGSVSTLTIQRTQQEDSAVYLCASSLQRDSYEQYFGPGTRLTVT.

The V call is TRBV7-2, the J call TRBJ1-1; D gene ambiguous. This CDR3 is built from 15 residues. The V and J ends lost 5 bases and 3 bases respectively, with 16 bases between them. Germline values: CDR1 SGHTA, CDR2 FQGNSA. CDR3 sequence reads: CASSTTGSRDTEAFF. In DNA form, the CDR3 reads TGTGCCAGCAGCACCACGGGAAGCCGGGACACTGAAGCTTTCTTT.

The chain carries TRBV5-4 and TRBJ2-3; 14 bases match TRBD2. Losses at the gene ends were 4 bases for V and 1 base for J; bases not matched to a gene: 8. The CDR3 contains 18 residues. The germline V gene encodes CDR1 SGHNT and CDR2 YYREEE (reference sequence). This CDR3 reads CASSPRRTSGGRTDTQYF. CDR3 in DNA: TGTGCCAGCAGCCCCCGTCGGACTAGCGGGGGGCGCACAGATACGCAGTATTTT.

The chain joins TRBV7-3 to TRBJ2-7; no clear D. The CDR3 contains 14 residues. Trimming removed 5 bases at V and 0 bases at J, with 11 bases between. Per the germline V gene, CDR1 is SGHTA and CDR2 is FQGTGA. CDR3 nucleotide sequence: TGTGCCAGCAGCCGAGCTCACAGCTCCTACGAGCAGTACTTC. Translated, it gives CASSRAHSSYEQYF.

This clone was found a few times. This chain joins TRBV14 and TRBJ2-6; D possibly matches TRBD1 or TRBD2 (6 bases each). Germline V gene lookup returns CDR1 SGHDN and CDR2 FVKESK. CDR3 size: 19 residues. V was pared by 1 base and J by 4 bases, with 20 bases between. The CDR3 region has the DNA TGTGCCAGCAGCCAAGTTAAGCCGGGGGCGCCTCCAGGGGCCAACGTCCTGACTTTC. Translated: CASSQVKPGAPPGANVLTF. Supplemented by reference TRBV14 and TRBJ2-6, the full variable domain reads EAGVTQFPSHSVIEKGQTVTLRCDPISGHDNLYWYRRVMGKEIKFLLHFVKESKQDESGMPNNRFLAERTGGTYSTLKVQPAELEDSGVYFCASSQVKPGAPPGANVLTFGAGSRLTVL.

This rearrangement joins TRBV6-1 to TRBJ2-5, with D possibly called TRBD1 or TRBD2 (7 bases each). The J call may be faulty, since TRBJ2-7 better matches the DNA end. From germline, CDR1 is MNHNS and CDR2 SASEGT. There are 14 residues in the CDR3. This chain's CDR3 is CASHPGGGLYEQYF. DNA for the CDR3: TGTGCCAGCCACCCAGGGGGGGGCCTCTACGAGCAGTACTTC.

The chain couples TRBV6-5 to TRBJ1-2; 10 nucleotides match TRBD1. There are 14 residues in the CDR3. V shed 6 bases and J 8 bases; nucleotides not matched to a gene: 9. The germline CDR1 and CDR2 sequences are MNHEY and SVGAGI. CDR3 DNA: TGTGCCAGCAGACCGACAGGGGGCGCAGAGGGCTACACCTTC. Protein sequence: CASRPTGGAEGYTF.